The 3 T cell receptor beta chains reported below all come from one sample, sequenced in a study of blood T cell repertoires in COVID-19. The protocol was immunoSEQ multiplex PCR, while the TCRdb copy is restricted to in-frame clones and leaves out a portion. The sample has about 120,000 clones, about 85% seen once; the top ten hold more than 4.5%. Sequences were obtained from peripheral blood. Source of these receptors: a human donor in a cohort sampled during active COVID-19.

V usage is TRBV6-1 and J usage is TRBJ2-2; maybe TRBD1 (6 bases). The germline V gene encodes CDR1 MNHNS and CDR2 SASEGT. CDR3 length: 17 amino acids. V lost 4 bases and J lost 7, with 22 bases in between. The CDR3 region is CASSAHRVGNWVGELFF. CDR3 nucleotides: TGTGCCAGCAGTGCCCACAGGGTGGGGAATTGGGTCGGGGAGCTGTTTTTT.

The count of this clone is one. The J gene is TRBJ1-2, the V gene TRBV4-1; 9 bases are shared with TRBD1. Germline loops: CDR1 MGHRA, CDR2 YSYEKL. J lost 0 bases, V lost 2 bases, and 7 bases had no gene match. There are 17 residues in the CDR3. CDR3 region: CASSQTGTGQANYGYTF. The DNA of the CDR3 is TGCGCCAGCAGCCAAACCGGGACAGGGCAGGCTAACTATGGCTACACCTTC.

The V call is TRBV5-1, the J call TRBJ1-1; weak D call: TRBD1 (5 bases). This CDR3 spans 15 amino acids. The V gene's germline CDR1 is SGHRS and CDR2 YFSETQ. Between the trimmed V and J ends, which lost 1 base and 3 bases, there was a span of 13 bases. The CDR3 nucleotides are TGCGCCAGCAGCTTGAGCCAGGGTTTGGACACTGAAGCTTTCTTT. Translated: CASSLSQGLDTEAFF.